This TCR beta chain was identified in a study of cytomegalovirus exposure and HLA in healthy donors. Study results and limitations: Across donors, sequencing depth was assumed by presence/absence analyses to be roughly uniform. Fewer N-insertions (relative to the roughly 670-donor mean) were reportedly seen in an Asian-associated ancestry cluster in a later analysis.

The CDR3 is made up of 14 amino acids. Germline loops: CDR1 KGHSH, CDR2 LQKENI. Trimming removed 4 bases from V and 7 bases from J, with 17 bases in between. Researchers ran the PCR with 60 Vbeta and 13 Jbeta primers. Measured with immunoSEQ multiplex PCR; TCRdb has only the in-frame clones, and not every one. Of more than 90,000 clones in the sample, 79% were seen once. Healthy individuals who donated bone marrow served as the donors. In regard to this clone: Its cognate antigen is unknown.

The sample was PBMCs. The clonotype originates from a woman under 30 in good health and CMV-seropositive. V usage is TRBV18 and J usage is TRBJ2-7; TRBD2 might be the D (5 bases). The chain's CDR3 is CASSLRGTSGEQYF. The DNA of the CDR3 is TGTGCCAGCTCACTTCGGGGTACTTCGGGGGAGCAGTACTTC.